This TCR beta chain is drawn from a study of cytomegalovirus exposure and HLA in healthy donors. Study-wide context: The Caucasian-associated ancestry cluster contained 65% to 85% of the 300 to 400 genotyped donors.

The PCR ran on 60 Vbeta and 13 Jbeta primers. Profiled with immunoSEQ multiplex PCR; TCRdb holds only in-frame clones, not every one. Of under 200,000 clones detected, less than 90% appear once; the ten largest clones hold about 6.3%. Study-wide points: Looking again later, the authors saw that most CMV-associated TCR beta chains seemed HLA-restricted. According to reports, the classifier identified cytomegalovirus status with high specificity and sensitivity.

A note on this clone: No antigen is known for it.

The CDR3 runs to 20 residues. V dropped 3 bases and J dropped 4; count of bases not matched to a gene: 20. Germline V gives CDR1 SNHLY, CDR2 FYNNEI. Input material: PBMCs. This sequence was found in a male donor in good health and CMV-seropositive. J is TRBJ1-4 and V is TRBV2; 7 positions agree with TRBD1. The DNA for the CDR3 is TGTGCCAGCAGTGAGGTGGGGGGCGCAACAGGGGCTACGGTTAATGAAAAACTGTTTTTT. Translating gives CASSEVGGATGATVNEKLFF.